This TCR beta chain was obtained from a study of blood T cell repertoires in COVID-19. Across the study: Samples of COVID-19 (acute and convalescent) were obtained from the United States, Italy and Spain. T cells, B-cell-depleted T cells, or PBMCs supplied cDNA or gDNA.

The CDR3 is made up of 15 amino acids. Germline CDR1 LGHDT, CDR2 YNNKEL (reference sequence). V was cut by 5 bases and J by 2 bases, with 15 bases left in between. Original handling: Amplification with reference gene primers provided the estimates of nucleated cell counts. Data came from immunoSEQ multiplex PCR; TCRdb stores just in-frame clones and leaves some out. V, J and clone size were drawn from that table, and D and trimming were deduced from the DNA. The table lists a few hundred thousand clones, about 87% of them singletons. Recruited during active infection, patients (from Seattle) were subsequently followed longitudinally.

Specimen: peripheral blood. The clonotype was recovered from a woman aged 25 to 39 with COVID-19, enrolled during active disease. The gene calls are TRBV3-1 (or the pseudogene TRBV3-2) and TRBJ1-1, with a weak D call TRBD1 (5 bases). CDR3 DNA: TGTGCCAGCAGCTTCTCTTCGGGGGTAAACACTGAAGCTTTCTTT. It encodes CASSFSSGVNTEAFF.